The 28 T cell receptor beta chains below all came from one sample that was sequenced in a study of CD8 T cell repertoires and HIV-1 epitope variants. Assay used: immunoSEQ multiplex PCR; TCRdb lists only in-frame clones, some missing. The sample holds some 2,400 clones; around three fifths are singletons and the top ten take about 46%. For these receptors, no antigen is known. The material sequenced was cultured CD8+ T cells derived from PBMCs. The source is a male donor with HIV.

The CDR3 DNA follows: TGTGCCATCAGCCCAATGAACACTGAAGCTTTCTTT. Translated, it gives CAISPMNTEAFF. This chain links TRBV10-3 with TRBJ1-1, with D unresolved. The germline CDR1 and CDR2 sequences are ENHRY and SYGVKD. Trimming shortened V by 6 bases and J by 0 bases, and 5 bases separated the two germline ends. The CDR3 totals 12 residues.

The chain recombines TRBV9 with TRBJ1-1; no clear D gene. The CDR3 runs to 13 residues. From germline, CDR1 is SGDLS and CDR2 YYNGEE. V was clipped by 0 bases and J by 4 bases, with 7 bases between them. CDR3 sequence (DNA): TGTGCCAGCAGCGTAGGCGTGGCCACTGAAGCTTTCTTT. Protein: CASSVGVATEAFF.

The gene calls are TRBV25-1 and TRBJ2-7; 9 nucleotides match TRBD1. This CDR3 is 17 amino acids long. V shed 5 bases and J 2 bases; nucleotides not matched to a gene: 13. In germline, CDR1 is MGHDK, CDR2 SYGVNS. This chain's CDR3 is CASSSDRWDRETYEQYF. The DNA for the CDR3 is TGTGCCAGCAGTAGTGACCGATGGGACAGGGAAACCTACGAGCAGTACTTC.

This chain joins TRBV7-3 and TRBJ2-7; TRBD2 matches 8 bases. With the DNA end fitting TRBJ2-5 better, the J assignment may be wrong. CDR3 size: 20 residues. Germline V CDR1 and CDR2: SGHTA, FQGTGA. CDR3 in amino acids: CASSLTRGEISGSPFGTQYF. CDR3 sequence (DNA): TGTGCCAGCAGCTTAACGCGGGGGGAAATAAGCGGGAGTCCCTTCGGGACCCAGTACTTC.

Relative to its sample, this clone is large. The chain uses TRBV6-1 and TRBJ1-2; no clear D. The length of the CDR3 is 16 residues. Germline V CDR1 and CDR2: MNHNS, SASEGT. Trimming took 2 bases from V and 3 from J, leaving 16 bases between them. CDR3 amino acids: CASSELPQDLDYGYTF. CDR3 DNA sequence: TGTGCCAGCAGTGAACTTCCACAAGACCTAGACTATGGCTACACCTTC.

This clone has only one observation. The rearrangement links TRBV5-1 to TRBJ2-5; possibly TRBD1 for D (5 bases). The germline V gene encodes CDR1 SGHRS and CDR2 YFSETQ. The CDR3 is 15 amino acids. Trimming left V 0 bases short and J 5 bases short, with 14 bases between. The CDR3 sequence: CASSLEQGRRETQYF. The CDR3 DNA reads TGCGCCAGCAGCTTGGAGCAGGGTAGAAGGGAGACCCAGTACTTC.

The table lists this clone with a few counts. The chain uses TRBV12-1 and TRBJ2-2. TRBV12-1 is a listed pseudogene. The CDR3 totals 14 residues. DNA for the CDR3: TGTGCCAGCAGCTTTGAACGACCTACCGGGGAGCTGTTTTTT. This translates into CASSFERPTGELFF.

The chain links TRBV9 to TRBJ1-3; D gene uncertain. Germline values: CDR1 SGDLS, CDR2 YYNGEE. This CDR3 comprises 16 residues. V shed 1 base and J shed 0 bases, with 11 bases lying between them. The CDR3 sequence is CASSVMGGNSGNTIYF. The CDR3 DNA sequence: TGTGCCAGCAGCGTAATGGGAGGGAACTCTGGAAACACCATATATTTT.

V usage is TRBV14 and J usage is TRBJ2-7; D gene ambiguous. Trimming pared 1 base from V and 6 bases from J, leaving 7 bases between. This CDR3 contains 12 residues. Germline CDR1 is SGHDN and CDR2 is FVKESK. CDR3 DNA sequence: TGTGCCAGCAGCCAAGGGTCTTTCGAGCAGTACTTC. Translating gives CASSQGSFEQYF.

This clone was seen only a few times. This chain joins TRBV2 and TRBJ2-1; D possibly corresponds to TRBD2 (5 bases). The V end was cut by 9 bases, the J end by 10 bases, with 19 bases between. The length of the CDR3 is 13 residues. Germline V gives CDR1 SNHLY, CDR2 FYNNEI. This CDR3 reads CASRSLDSPEQFF. The CDR3 DNA is TGTGCCAGTCGGTCCCTGGACTCACCCGAGCAGTTCTTC.

The V call is TRBV5-1, the J call TRBJ2-2, with TRBD2 matching over 11 bases. The germline CDR1 and CDR2 sequences are SGHRS and YFSETQ. V was pared by 2 bases and J by 4 bases, with 4 bases of the junction left unmatched. CDR3 length equals 16 residues. The CDR3 region has the DNA TGCGCCAGCAGCTTAATAGCGGGAGGGTCCACCGGGGAGCTGTTTTTT. Protein sequence: CASSLIAGGSTGELFF.

The chain has TRBV28 and TRBJ1-2, with 9 positions matching TRBD1. The length of the CDR3 is 13 residues. Germline lookup yields CDR1 MDHEN and CDR2 SYDVKM. Unmatched junction bases numbered 7, after V lost 7 bases and J lost 7 bases. CDR3 region: CASMGQGRGGYTF. The CDR3 DNA is TGTGCCAGCATGGGACAGGGCCGTGGTGGCTACACCTTC.

There are a few counts of this clone. The J gene is TRBJ2-7, the V gene TRBV5-4; 8 bases fit TRBD1. Trimming removed 0 bases from V and 5 bases from J; junction bases left unmatched: 1. Germline V gene sequence: CDR1 SGHNT, CDR2 YYREEE (reference sequence). The length of the CDR3 is 13 residues. For the CDR3, the DNA is TGTGCCAGCAGCTTGGGACAGGGGAACGAGCAGTACTTC. Translating gives CASSLGQGNEQYF.

This clone was seen a handful of times. The chain has TRBV7-9 and TRBJ2-1; D may be TRBD1 (5 bases). CDR1 is SEHNR, CDR2 FQNEAQ, per germline (reference sequence). CDR3 length: 13 residues. V was pared by 5 bases and J by 4 bases, with 9 bases between. Here the CDR3 reads CASSTTGYNEQFF. The DNA for the CDR3 is TGTGCCAGCAGCACCACAGGTTACAATGAGCAGTTCTTC.

This chain joins TRBV7-9 and TRBJ1-4; TRBD1 matches 7 bases. The germline gives CDR1 SEHNR, CDR2 FQNEAQ (reference sequence). CDR3 size: 14 residues. V dropped 5 bases and J dropped 5; count of bases not matched to a gene: 5. CDR3 DNA: TGTGCCAGCAGCCTCAGGGGGGAAAATGAAAAACTGTTTTTT. This gives the protein CASSLRGENEKLFF.

V usage is TRBV27 and J usage is TRBJ2-3, with D hard to call. Trimming shortened V by 3 bases and J by 2 bases, and 12 bases separated the two germline ends. CDR1 is MNHEY and CDR2 is SMNVEV in the germline V gene (reference sequence). The CDR3 loop spans 15 amino acids. In DNA form, the CDR3 reads TGTGCCAGCAGTTTGAGTATCGGTCCCACAGATACGCAGTATTTT. Translating gives CASSLSIGPTDTQYF.

The CDR3 DNA is TGTGCCAGTAGTATTAGCAGGGAAGCTTTCTTT. Amino acids: CASSISREAFF. The chain uses TRBV19 and TRBJ1-1; D gene unclear. Deletions cut 3 bases from V and 8 bases from J, with 7 bases between. The V gene's germline CDR1 is LNHDA and CDR2 SQIVND (reference sequence). This CDR3 is built from 11 residues.

The chain links TRBV18 to TRBJ2-7; possibly TRBD1 for D (6 bases). Trimming cost V 6 bases and J 3 bases, with 15 bases left between them. The CDR3 spans 14 residues. Looked up from germline, CDR1 is KGHSH and CDR2 is LQKENI. The CDR3 is CASSQEDRFYEQYF. CDR3 coding DNA: TGTGCCAGCTCGCAAGAGGACAGATTCTACGAGCAGTACTTC.

This clone was found a few times. V is TRBV7-9 and J is TRBJ2-7; 8 nucleotides align to TRBD1. Germline CDR1 and CDR2: SEHNR and FQNEAQ (reference sequence). With V trimmed by 5 bases and J by 5 bases, 11 bases remained unmatched. The CDR3 runs 15 residues. The CDR3 reads CASSEIQGAINEQYF. The CDR3 bases are TGTGCCAGCAGCGAGATTCAGGGGGCGATCAACGAGCAGTACTTC.

The chain combines TRBV29-1 with TRBJ1-4; D perhaps matches TRBD1 (6 bases). The CDR3 runs 13 residues. Germline lookup yields CDR1 SQVTM and CDR2 ANQGSEA. Trimming took 7 bases from V and 3 from J, leaving 12 bases between them. CDR3 protein: CSAYGTPNEKLFF. The CDR3 DNA reads TGCAGCGCCTACGGGACACCTAATGAAAAACTGTTTTTT. The variable domain in full, with the rest retrieved from reference TRBV29-1 and TRBJ1-4, is SAVISQKPSRDICQRGTSLTIQCQVDSQVTMMFWYRQQPGQSLTLIATANQGSEATYESGFVIDKFPISRPNLTFSTLTVSNMSPEDSSIYLCSAYGTPNEKLFFGSGTQLSVL.

The chain uses TRBV28 and TRBJ1-1, with a tentative D call TRBD1 (6 bases). Trimming left V 3 bases short and J 3 bases short, with 11 bases between. The CDR3 sequence is 14 residues long. Per germline, CDR1 MDHEN and CDR2 SYDVKM. The chain's CDR3 is CASSFLAGDTEAFF. In DNA form, the CDR3 reads TGTGCCAGCAGTTTTCTAGCAGGGGACACTGAAGCTTTCTTT.

V and J are TRBV7-8 and TRBJ1-1; maybe TRBD1 (6 bases). V lost 6 bases, J lost 1 base, and 15 bases lay in between. The germline V gene encodes CDR1 SGHVS and CDR2 FQNEAQ. The length of the CDR3 is 15 residues. The CDR3 nucleotides read TGTGCCAGCAGTTCGACCTTGGGACAGAACACTGAAGCTTTCTTT. Protein product: CASSSTLGQNTEAFF.

This clone occurred a few times. V gene TRBV7-9 combines with J gene TRBJ2-1; TRBD1 might be the D (6 bases). Germline V gives CDR1 SEHNR, CDR2 FQNEAQ (reference sequence). Trimming left V 0 bases short and J 3 bases short, with 12 bases between. This CDR3 is built from 16 residues. The CDR3 here is CASSLATGTLYNEQFF. Here the CDR3 DNA reads TGTGCCAGCAGCTTAGCGACCGGGACACTCTACAATGAGCAGTTCTTC.

The V gene is TRBV6-5, the J gene TRBJ2-7, with a weak D call TRBD2 (5 bases). Trimming left V 1 base short and J 2 bases short, with 6 bases between. CDR1 MNHEY and CDR2 SVGAGI come from the germline V gene. This CDR3 comprises 13 residues. This CDR3 reads CASSYFGAYEQYF. The CDR3 DNA sequence: TGTGCCAGCAGTTACTTCGGGGCCTACGAGCAGTACTTC.

The rearrangement links TRBV27 to TRBJ2-1, with 9 bases lining up with TRBD1. The CDR3 is 15 amino acids. The V segment lost 5 bases and the J segment 8 bases; nucleotides outside the gene matches: 10. Germline V gene lookup returns CDR1 MNHEY and CDR2 SMNVEV (reference sequence). CDR3: CASSAPGTGYHEQFF. The CDR3 region has the DNA TGTGCCAGCAGTGCCCCCGGGACAGGGTATCATGAGCAGTTCTTC.

The chain combines TRBV5-4 with TRBJ2-3; D might be TRBD1 (6 bases). CDR1 is SGHNT, CDR2 YYREEE, per germline (reference sequence). V shed 2 bases and J shed 4 bases, with 8 bases lying between them. CDR3 length: 13 amino acids. CDR3 amino acids: CASSFSGADTQYF. CDR3 sequence (DNA): TGTGCCAGCAGCTTTTCAGGGGCAGATACGCAGTATTTT.

This clone has only a few counts. The chain is built from TRBV4-3 and TRBJ1-1, with D unresolved. Between the trimmed V and J ends, which lost 1 base and 4 bases, there was a span of 7 bases. CDR1 and CDR2 (germline): LGHNA, YSLEER. There are 13 residues in the CDR3. The CDR3 spells CASSQGSGTEAFF. In nucleotides, the CDR3 is TGCGCCAGCAGCCAAGGATCGGGCACTGAAGCTTTCTTT.

This chain uses TRBV4-2 with TRBJ2-5; a possible D gene is TRBD2 (5 bases). The germline V and J ends were trimmed by 5 bases and 2 bases, with 15 bases remaining between them. Germline V gene lookup returns CDR1 LGHNA and CDR2 YNFKEQ. The length of the CDR3 is 15 residues. CDR3 nucleotides: TGTGCCAGCAGCTCCGCCGGGATAGATCAAGAGACCCAGTACTTC. Amino acid sequence: CASSSAGIDQETQYF.